These 32 T cell receptor beta chains were all obtained from the same sample, sequenced in a study of OX40 agonist ivuxolimab in advanced cancers. Only in-frame clones appear in the TCRdb table, and some are missing; sequencing was by immunoSEQ multiplex PCR. The table shows tens of thousands of clones, with approximately 88% occurring only once. The source material was CD4+ or CD8+ T cells sorted from blood, sampled in a trial of the OX40 agonist ivuxolimab. All receptors derive from an adult with an advanced solid tumor such as melanoma, head and neck, liver or kidney cancer.

The CDR3 sequence: CATLRTGANYGYTF. The CDR3, as DNA: TGTGCCACCCTAAGGACAGGGGCTAACTATGGCTACACCTTC. The V gene is TRBV28, the J gene TRBJ1-2; 9 nucleotides match TRBD1. J lost 0 bases, V lost 10 bases, and 6 bases had no gene match. This CDR3 comprises 14 residues. CDR1 and CDR2 from the germline V gene are MDHEN and SYDVKM.

For the CDR3, the DNA is TGTGCCAGCAGCCGCGGACTGAACTACGAGCAGTACTTC. It yields the protein CASSRGLNYEQYF. V gene TRBV14 combines with J gene TRBJ2-7; D perhaps matches TRBD2 (5 bases). The CDR3 length is 13 residues. V was clipped by 4 bases and J by 3 bases, with 10 bases between them. The germline V gene has CDR1 SGHDN and CDR2 FVKESK.

This clone was seen only a few times. The chain uses TRBV5-4 and TRBJ2-2; no clear D. V gave up 2 bases and J gave up 7 bases, with 6 bases separating them. The germline gives CDR1 SGHNT, CDR2 YYREEE (reference sequence). The CDR3 sequence is 12 residues long. For the CDR3, the DNA is TGTGCCAGCAGCTTTTTCGGCGGGGAGCTGTTTTTT. Its protein is CASSFFGGELFF.

The V call is TRBV7-8, the J call TRBJ2-7; 11 nucleotides match TRBD2. Germline lookup yields CDR1 SGHVS and CDR2 FQNEAQ. Losses at the gene ends were 4 bases for V and 4 bases for J; bases not matched to a gene: 9. CDR3 length equals 16 residues. In nucleotides, the CDR3 is TGTGCCAGCAGCTCGGGGGCGACTAGCGGGAATTACGAGCAGTACTTC. Translated, it gives CASSSGATSGNYEQYF.

The chain links TRBV19 to TRBJ2-1; possibly TRBD2 for D (6 bases). This CDR3 has 15 amino acids. Germline V gives CDR1 LNHDA, CDR2 SQIVND (reference sequence). V lost 4 bases and J lost 9, with 19 bases in between. CDR3 sequence: CASSRAGALGGEQFF. In nucleotides, the CDR3 is TGTGCCAGTAGTAGAGCGGGCGCACTTGGAGGTGAGCAGTTCTTC. Combining the CDR3 with reference TRBV19 and TRBJ2-1 gives the whole variable domain DGGITQSPKYLFRKEGQNVTLSCEQNLNHDAMYWYRQDPGQGLRLIYYSQIVNDFQKGDIAEGYSVSREKKESFPLTVTSAQKNPTAFYLCASSRAGALGGEQFFGPGTRLTVL.

CDR3 sequence (DNA): TGTGCCACCAGCAGAGATACTCGCGTAGGAGATACGCAGTATTTT. Translating gives CATSRDTRVGDTQYF. The chain carries TRBV15 and TRBJ2-3; D unclear. This CDR3 region has 15 residues. Germline assignment: CDR1 LNHNV and CDR2 YYDKDF (reference sequence). V dropped 0 bases and J dropped 5 bases, with 12 bases sitting between them.

The DNA for the CDR3 is TGTGCCAGCAGTCAAGACAGGGGATCCTCTTCACCCCTCCACTTT. This translates into CASSQDRGSSSPLHF. The V gene is TRBV5-4, the J gene TRBJ1-6, with 8 bases that match TRBD1. This CDR3 spans 15 amino acids. With 5 bases clipped from V and 9 bases from J, the junction kept 10 bases outside the gene matches. The V gene's germline CDR1 is SGHNT and CDR2 YYREEE (reference sequence). Drawing the rest from reference TRBV5-4 and TRBJ1-6, the complete variable domain is ETGVTQSPTHLIKTRGQQVTLRCSSQSGHNTVSWYQQALGQGPQFIFQYYREEENGRGNFPPRFSGLQFPNYSSELNVNALELDDSALYLCASSQDRGSSSPLHFGNGTRLTVT.

The gene calls are TRBV2 and TRBJ2-2; D gene unclear. The V gene lost 2 bases and the J gene lost 7 bases, with 8 bases spanning the gap. CDR1 is SNHLY and CDR2 is FYNNEI in the germline V gene. The CDR3 runs 13 residues. The CDR3 here is CASSERRGGELFF. The CDR3 nucleotides read TGTGCCAGCAGTGAAAGACGAGGCGGGGAGCTGTTTTTT.

This clone was counted once. The chain links TRBV28 to TRBJ1-2; D unclear. Germline V CDR1 and CDR2: MDHEN, SYDVKM. The CDR3 loop spans 12 amino acids. Trimming pared 2 bases from V and 5 bases from J, leaving 6 bases between. CDR3: CASSLGQYGYTF. The DNA of the CDR3 is TGTGCCAGCAGTTTAGGGCAGTATGGCTACACCTTC.

V is TRBV2 and J is TRBJ2-2; TRBD2 aligns across 11 bases. Germline V CDR1 and CDR2: SNHLY, FYNNEI. The CDR3 loop spans 15 amino acids. With 2 bases clipped from V and 4 bases from J, the junction kept 0 bases outside the gene matches. The CDR3 reads CASSELAGGTGELFF. The CDR3 nucleotides are TGTGCCAGCAGTGAACTAGCGGGAGGCACCGGGGAGCTGTTTTTT.

The chain has TRBV6-6 and TRBJ2-7; the D is unclear. From germline, CDR1 is MNHNY and CDR2 SVGAGI (reference sequence). This CDR3 is 13 amino acids long. The ends were cut back, 5 bases at V and 6 bases at J, with 14 bases in the middle. The CDR3: CASSRLGWREQYF. The CDR3 region has the DNA TGTGCCAGCAGTCGATTAGGGTGGCGCGAGCAGTACTTC.

A word on this clone: The sample carries other DNA sequences with the same CDR3. In DNA form, the CDR3 reads TGTGCCAGCAGCCCCGAAGGTGAGCAGTTCTTC. It codes for CASSPEGEQFF. The V gene is TRBV7-2, the J gene TRBJ2-1; D is undetermined. The V end lost 5 bases, the J end lost 9 bases, and 8 bases lay between the germline ends. This CDR3 is built from 11 residues. Germline V gene sequence: CDR1 SGHTA, CDR2 FQGNSA.

V is TRBV5-4 and J is TRBJ2-7; 8 bases are shared with TRBD1. CDR3 length: 13 residues. Germline V lookup: CDR1 SGHNT, CDR2 YYREEE (reference sequence). Trimming took 4 bases from V and 3 from J; bases not matched to a gene: 3. The CDR3 loop reads CASSKDRDYEQYF. The CDR3 bases are TGTGCCAGCAGCAAGGACAGGGACTACGAGCAGTACTTC.

This clone appeared a few times. The DNA of the CDR3 is TGTGCCATCAGTGGTACAGTGCCCAAGGCTTTCTTT. Its translation: CAISGTVPKAFF. The rearrangement joins TRBV10-3 to TRBJ1-1; no clear D gene. CDR1 and CDR2 (germline): ENHRY, SYGVKD. Trimming left V 4 bases short and J 11 bases short, with 14 bases between. The CDR3 consists of 12 residues.

The chain has TRBV7-9 and TRBJ2-1; the match to TRBD2 covers 12 bases. V lost 4 bases to trimming and J lost 5 bases; unmatched junction nucleotides: 3. The CDR3 sequence is 15 residues long. CDR1 and CDR2 (germline): SEHNR, FQNEAQ (reference sequence). CDR3 DNA: TGTGCCAGCAGCTCAAGACTAGCGGGGGACAATGAGCAGTTCTTC. Translation gives CASSSRLAGDNEQFF.

The CDR3 sequence: CASSFGEPPYEQYF. In DNA, the CDR3 is TGTGCCAGCAGCTTCGGGGAACCCCCCTACGAGCAGTACTTC. The chain couples TRBV7-3 to TRBJ2-7; tentatively, D is TRBD2 (5 bases). This CDR3 is 14 amino acids long. Between the trimmed V and J ends, which lost 3 bases and 2 bases, there was a span of 11 bases. CDR1 is SGHTA, CDR2 FQGTGA, per germline.

This chain links TRBV7-2 with TRBJ2-3; D perhaps matches TRBD1 (5 bases). Germline values: CDR1 SGHTA, CDR2 FQGNSA. Trimming took off 5 bases at V and 6 bases at J, with 15 bases between the two ends. The CDR3 extends over 14 amino acids. The CDR3 region has the DNA TGTGCCAGCAGCCTCCCCCAGGGTTTCGATACGCAGTATTTT. This gives the protein CASSLPQGFDTQYF.

The chain is built from TRBV29-1 and TRBJ2-2; the D gene is possibly TRBD2 (5 bases). V dropped 5 bases and J dropped 1 base, with 8 bases sitting between them. CDR1 SQVTM and CDR2 ANQGSEA come from the germline V gene. The CDR3 is 13 amino acids. This CDR3 is CSVFAGNTGELFF. CDR3 sequence (DNA): TGCAGCGTTTTCGCGGGGAACACCGGGGAGCTGTTTTTT.

In DNA, the CDR3 is TGCGCCAGCAGCTTGGAGGGAGCGAGGGAGACCCAGTACTTC. Translated: CASSLEGARETQYF. V gene TRBV5-1 combines with J gene TRBJ2-5; D is possibly TRBD2 (5 bases). The CDR3 extends over 14 amino acids. The ends were cut back, 0 bases at V and 5 bases at J, with 11 bases in the middle. CDR1 is SGHRS, CDR2 YFSETQ, per germline.

The rearrangement joins TRBV5-1 to TRBJ2-6; 8 nucleotides agree with TRBD1. With 8 bases clipped from V and 0 bases from J, the junction kept 4 bases outside the gene matches. The CDR3 is 15 residues long. Germline assignment: CDR1 SGHRS and CDR2 YFSETQ. Here the CDR3 reads CASSGTGSGANVLTF. The CDR3 coding sequence is TGCGCCAGTTCCGGGACAGGCTCTGGGGCCAACGTCCTGACTTTC.

V usage is TRBV5-1 and J usage is TRBJ2-7; 11 bases are a match to TRBD2. V lost 1 base, J lost 2 bases, and 8 bases stayed unmatched. The CDR3 length is 17 residues. CDR1 is SGHRS and CDR2 is YFSETQ in the germline V gene. The DNA for the CDR3 is TGCGCCAGCAGCTTGACCACTAGCGGGAGTACACCCTACGAGCAGTACTTC. Translated: CASSLTTSGSTPYEQYF.

This clone was detected a few times. J is TRBJ2-7 and V is TRBV4-1, with TRBD2 matching 12 bases. This CDR3 comprises 21 residues. V gave up 0 bases and J gave up 3 bases; unmatched junction bases: 18. Per germline, CDR1 MGHRA and CDR2 YSYEKL. This CDR3 reads CASSQDPPTSGSTGGVYEQYF. The CDR3 nucleotides read TGCGCCAGCAGCCAAGATCCTCCGACTAGCGGGAGTACGGGTGGGGTCTACGAGCAGTACTTC.

The CDR3 spells CASSPGGLAAETQYF. The CDR3 DNA sequence: TGTGCCAGCAGCCCAGGCGGACTAGCGGCAGAGACCCAGTACTTC. This sequence joins TRBV5-4 and TRBJ2-5, with 10 positions matching TRBD2. CDR3 length equals 15 residues. V lost 4 bases to trimming and J lost 4 bases; unmatched junction nucleotides: 7. CDR1 is SGHNT, CDR2 YYREEE, per germline (reference sequence).

The chain joins TRBV7-3 to TRBJ2-3; TRBD1 agrees at 10 bases. This CDR3 spans 18 amino acids. CDR1 is SGHTA, CDR2 FQGTGA, per germline. V lost 1 base and J lost 0; bases outside the gene matches: 7. Written as DNA, the CDR3 is TGTGCCAGCAGCTTAATAGGACAGGGGGGGACTAGCACAGATACGCAGTATTTT. Its translation: CASSLIGQGGTSTDTQYF. The whole variable domain, remainder taken from reference TRBV7-3 and TRBJ2-3, is GAGVSQTPSNKVTEKGKYVELRCDPISGHTALYWYRQSLGQGPEFLIYFQGTGAADDSGLPNDRFFAVRPEGSVSTLKIQRTERGDSAVYLCASSLIGQGGTSTDTQYFGPGTRLTVL.

The chain combines TRBV5-3 with TRBJ1-6; D remains ambiguous. TRBV5-3 is identified as an open reading frame with a role that is uncertain. The CDR3 contains 11 residues. Trimming removed 4 bases from V and 14 bases from J, with 10 bases in between. CDR3 nucleotide sequence: TGTGCCAGAAGCCCCACTTTTTCCCTCCACTTT. This encodes CARSPTFSLHF.

The genes are TRBV7-8 and TRBJ1-5; no clear D. V shed 1 base and J shed 3 bases, with 10 bases lying between them. CDR1 is SGHVS and CDR2 is FQNEAQ in the germline V gene. CDR3 length: 15 amino acids. As DNA, the CDR3 is TGTGCCAGCAGCTTAGGTGGAGTCTACAATCAGCCCCAGCATTTT. This translates into CASSLGGVYNQPQHF.

This chain uses TRBV18 with TRBJ1-4, with 8 nucleotides matching TRBD1. The junction had 8 bases not matched to a gene; V was cut back by 3 bases and J by 5 bases. Germline loops: CDR1 KGHSH, CDR2 LQKENI. The CDR3 is 16 amino acids. The CDR3 loop reads CASSPYQGAMNEKLFF. The CDR3 coding sequence is TGTGCCAGCTCACCCTACCAGGGGGCGATGAATGAAAAACTGTTTTTT.

This sequence joins TRBV27 and TRBJ1-6; the match to TRBD1 covers 9 bases. The CDR3 runs 15 residues. Unmatched junction bases numbered 2, after V lost 3 bases and J lost 5 bases. From germline, CDR1 is MNHEY and CDR2 SMNVEV (reference sequence). The CDR3 is CASSFGTGNNSPLHF. For the CDR3, the DNA is TGTGCCAGCAGTTTTGGGACAGGGAATAATTCACCCCTCCACTTT.

This chain connects TRBV2 to TRBJ2-1, with D possibly being TRBD1 or TRBD2 (5 bases each). Trimming removed 10 bases at V and 0 bases at J, with 16 bases between. Per the germline V gene, CDR1 is SNHLY and CDR2 is FYNNEI. The CDR3 length is 15 residues. CDR3 sequence: CATGSGTSSYNEQFF. CDR3 DNA sequence: TGTGCCACAGGGTCCGGGACGAGCTCCTACAATGAGCAGTTCTTC.

V and J are TRBV14 and TRBJ2-5, with TRBD2 matching 9 bases. The V gene's germline CDR1 is SGHDN and CDR2 FVKESK. The CDR3 loop spans 13 amino acids. J gave up 4 bases and V 5 bases, and 2 bases lay outside the gene matches. The CDR3 DNA is TGTGCCAGCAGCGGCGGGAGGGTAGAGACCCAGTACTTC. Residues: CASSGGRVETQYF.

This clone was observed at least ten times. The chain carries TRBV11-2 and TRBJ2-3; D is uncertain. This CDR3 comprises 13 residues. The V end lost 2 bases, the J end lost 4 bases, and 7 bases lay between the germline ends. CDR1 is SGHAT, CDR2 FQNNGV, per germline. CDR3 sequence reads: CASSLNSADTQYF. The CDR3 coding sequence is TGTGCCAGCAGCTTAAACTCAGCAGATACGCAGTATTTT.

V and J are TRBV10-1 and TRBJ1-1; TRBD1 might be the D (6 bases). Germline CDR1 is WNHNN and CDR2 is SYGVQD (reference sequence). The CDR3 runs 16 residues. V was cut by 6 bases and J by 1 base, with 18 bases left in between. The CDR3 spells CASSERVEGGNTEAFF. Here the CDR3 DNA reads TGCGCCAGCAGCGAGCGGGTCGAAGGGGGGAACACTGAAGCTTTCTTT.